Given below is one T cell receptor beta chain in context. The data stem from a study of blood T cell repertoires in COVID-19. Allocation to cohorts depended on clinical history reported by the participants. Produced via immunoSEQ multiplex PCR; TCRdb's table is partial and in-frame only. This sample carries approximately 140,000 clones, around four fifths of them seen once, and the ten largest clones take roughly 3.4%. Germline CDR1 and CDR2: SGHTA and FQGTGA. CDR3 length equals 13 residues. Between the trimmed V and J ends, which lost 5 bases and 1 base, there was a span of 8 bases. This TCR was recovered from a woman aged 45-65 years with acute COVID-19. The sequenced material came from PBMCs or T cells enriched from blood (not recorded which). The V gene is TRBV7-3, the J gene TRBJ1-1; perhaps TRBD1 as D (5 bases). The CDR3 loop reads CASSAGGNTEAFF. In DNA form, the CDR3 reads TGTGCCAGCAGCGCCGGGGGGAACACTGAAGCTTTCTTT.